Listed below are T cell receptor beta chains from one sample, sequenced in a study of blood T cell repertoires in COVID-19. Assay: immunoSEQ multiplex PCR; the TCRdb copy retains only in-frame clones and omits some. The sample lists over 130,000 clones; approximately 88% were seen once. The source material was peripheral blood. These receptors were obtained from a human donor in a cohort sampled during active COVID-19. The CDR3 runs from the conserved cysteine through the conserved F or W.

TRBJ1-1,TRBV19,CASSQGVVTEAFF
TRBJ1-2,TRBV19,CASSIVRGTNYGYTF
TRBJ1-2,TRBV24-1,CATSDEQFRSGYTF
TRBJ1-1,TRBV5-1,CASSSSRDRGRAFF
TRBJ1-2,TRBV14,CASSQDTRHGYTF
TRBJ1-6,TRBV5-1,CASSLVGQGMTPLHF
TRBJ1-2,TRBV7-8,CASSPITAQDYGYTF
TRBJ1-5,TRBV5-1,CASSLGTPNQPQHF
TRBJ1-4,TRBV19,CASSRRAREKLFF
TRBJ1-2,TRBV29-1,CSVLTGGGGGYTF
TRBJ2-1,TRBV9,CASSAYPMKAGGNPNEQFF
TRBJ1-4,TRBV5-5,CASSLLGGEKLFF
TRBJ2-5,TRBV4-1,CASSRGTSGGAGTQYF
TRBJ1-6,TRBV7-9,CASSSEGDSPLHF
TRBJ2-1,TRBV27,CASTDRDNEQFF
TRBJ1-2,TRBV15,CATSRAWDRDQYGYTF
TRBJ1-5,TRBV4-2,CASSQEGAQGGQPQHF
TRBJ2-5,TRBV5-1,CASSPGTQGETQYF
TRBJ1-5,TRBV6-6,CASSYSQQNSNQPQHF
TRBJ1-4,TRBV19,CASRRTGLNEKLFF
TRBJ2-5,TRBV5-4,CASSLGTVQETQYF
TRBJ2-7,TRBV11-2,CASGNSGSYEQYF
TRBJ1-1,TRBV19,CASSTGGAVRTEAFF
TRBJ1-2,TRBV19,CASSQRTGASYGYTF